The text below deals with one T cell receptor beta chain. Its antigen is currently unknown. The PCR employed 60 Vbeta primers together with 13 Jbeta primers. Sequencing was performed with immunoSEQ multiplex PCR; in TCRdb, only in-frame clones are kept and a portion is missing. The profile shows about 160,000 clones, 82% of them singletons. This entry comes from a study of cytomegalovirus exposure and HLA in healthy donors. Regarding the study as a whole: Certain indistinguishable V segments, among them TRBV6-2 and TRBV6-3, were excluded. Later analysis found that TCR beta chains associated with HLA were more clonally expanded than other, equally common chains. For TCR beta chains, V- and J-gene trimming was later linked to a missense DCLRE1C variant.

The donors gave bone marrow, and they were healthy. Germline CDR1 reads SGHTA; CDR2 reads FQGTGA. Trimming shortened V by 8 bases and J by 4 bases, and 12 bases separated the two germline ends. CDR3 length equals 13 residues. Input material: PBMCs. The chain carries TRBV7-3 and TRBJ1-5; no firm D call. This clonotype was sampled from a girl aged 10-17 years in good health and CMV-seropositive. CDR3 DNA sequence: TGTGCCAGCGCCATGGGGAGGAATCAGCCCCAGCATTTT. This encodes CASAMGRNQPQHF.